This T cell receptor (beta chain) was found in a study of blood T cells in healthy people across ages (dated by TCRdb to 2015 to 2017). About the study as a whole: In model experiments, template switching captured about one uniquely barcoded TCR beta cDNA molecule for every two T cells. For two donors (one aged 18 to 30 and one aged 80 or older), the study analyzed two additional independent replicas of 1 million unique cDNA reads from the same blood draw. The donors were split into four age groups: young (average 16 years), middle-aged (around 40), aged (62) and long-lived (over 75). Donors of different ages were randomly distributed across sequencing lanes to avoid experimental bias. To track age-related changes in TCR beta repertoire diversity, the study relied on deep sequencing normalized with unique cDNA molecular identifiers. The research as a whole found: Observed TCR beta diversity per million T cells fell roughly linearly with age, and a significant reduction was already apparent by age about 43. The CMV infection status of donors was not known, potentially confounding age-related changes in expanded clonotypes. Compared with the aged group, the long-lived group had more naive CD4+ T cells, fewer expanded clones and increased TCR diversity, suggesting age selection. Observed TCR beta diversity correlated strongly with the percentage of naive T cells measured by flow cytometry. Conclusive comparison of naive and antigen-experienced compartments was prevented by the profiling of bulk unsorted PBMCs. Estimates of total diversity based on one million sequenced T cells were considered lower bounds and underestimates.

The approximately 39 donors, aged roughly 6 to 95 years, were systemically healthy Caucasian individuals from Russia. Each donor gave about 9.8 milliliters of peripheral blood, drawn into EDTA-treated Vacutainer tubes. Ficoll-Paque density-gradient centrifugation was used to isolate PBMCs, with at least 7 million per sample. Total RNA, at least 5.5 micrograms per sample, was extracted from PBMCs with Trizol reagent. Naive CD45RAhigh/CD27high T cell percentages were measured by flow cytometry on a PBMC aliquot from every donor. The protocol used for the library was 5' RACE. Sequenced on an Illumina HiSeq 2500. A second PCR of about 7 to 12 cycles was run with a J-beta primer mix and a sample-barcoded 5' primer. Each TCR beta cDNA molecule received a unique molecular identifier from a template-switch 5' adaptor carrying 12 random nucleotides. Each sample yielded at least 3 million CDR3-containing paired-end reads. First-strand cDNA synthesis was performed from all RNA using the Mint cDNA synthesis kit, with priming by a TRBC-specific oligonucleotide. Following uracil-DNA glycosylase treatment, a first 18-cycle PCR with universal primers M1SS and BC2_uni_R was performed on all cDNA. Per the authors' processing: For normalization, 1 million high-quality reads were randomly selected from each sample, with every read carrying a distinct molecular identifier. Reads with shared molecular identifiers were discarded instead of being binned into consensus sequences. MiTCR, with a Q25 quality threshold and the strictest error-elimination algorithm, was used for CDR3 identification, clonotype clustering and error correction. Lower-bound total TCR beta diversity was estimated with a nonparametric unseen species model using Euler transformation. TCRdb itself trimmed the public reads at Q25 with fastp, ran MiXCR and retained productive beta chains. Each CDR3 protein gets just one entry, which takes the most common genes and DNA from the rows behind it. These V and J calls rely on TCRdb rather than the paper's analysis. The sample table records 1.2 million to 1.5 million distinct CDR3 sequences; around 42% of these occur just once. The ten largest clones capture 7% to 9% of the sample.

Turning to this clonotype: This receptor's antigen is unknown. No base quality information exists; no much larger clone differs at one position.

Spanning cysteine to phenylalanine, the CDR3 consists of 14 amino acids. Solely the CDR3 DNA is kept, with 42 bases framed from the first base. Trimming at the junction amounts to 2 bases on V and 6 bases on J, and the germline ends lie 14 bases apart. The chain is encoded by TRBV12-3 or TRBV12-4 joined to TRBJ2-7; the D call is tentative, TRBD1 or TRBD2, as each matches 5 bases. The source is a woman younger than 30 in good health. Sequencing input: blood. For the CDR3, the sequence is CASSLRVRAGEQYF. The nucleotides read TGTGCCAGCAGTTTACGAGTCAGGGCGGGCGAGCAGTACTTC.